Listed below are T cell receptor beta chains from one sample, sequenced in a study of T cell changes during pregnancy in multiple sclerosis. Profiled with immunoSEQ multiplex PCR; TCRdb holds only in-frame clones, not every one. The data contain around 40,000 clones, over 75% of them singletons. Sequenced material: CD4+ T cells from peripheral blood mononuclear cells, taken in the first trimester of pregnancy. Source of these receptors: a female donor in good health, enrolled as a control in a pregnancy study. Each CDR3 is given with its conserved first and last residue. The D gene is left open where the match is weak. Rows may omit the clone size; those that give it use once, few, many or a size class.

J | V | size | D | DNA | CDR3
TRBJ2-1 | TRBV6-1 | - | TRBD2 | TGTGCCAGCAGTGTTTCCCGGAGCGGGGGGTACAATGAGCAGTTCTTC | CASSVSRSGGYNEQFF
TRBJ2-1 | TRBV4-2 | once | - | TGTGCCAGCAGCCATTTAGGAGGTTTCTCCTACAATGAGCAGTTCTTC | CASSHLGGFSYNEQFF
TRBJ2-3 | TRBV6-6 | - | - | TGTGCCAGCAGTTACTTGACCCCGGGGGATACGCAGTATTTT | CASSYLTPGDTQYF
TRBJ1-4 | TRBV6-7 | - | - | TGTGCCAGCAGTTACTCCAGGTTTCAGGAAAAACTGTTTTTT | CASSYSRFQEKLFF
TRBJ2-1 | TRBV7-9 | - | - | TGTGCCAGCAGCGGACGACGGACAGTTGAACGGTTCTTC | CASSGRRTVERFF
TRBJ1-4 | TRBV5-8 | - | TRBD1 | TGTGCCAGCAGCCCGGACAGGGGACGCGATGAAAAACTGTTTTTT | CASSPDRGRDEKLFF
TRBJ1-2 | TRBV5-1 | - | TRBD1 | TGCGCCAGCAGCTTGGTTATACAGGGGGCGCTGGATGGCTACACCTTC | CASSLVIQGALDGYTF
TRBJ1-6 | TRBV19 | - | TRBD1 | TGTGCCAGTAGCGGGGGACAGACGTATAATTCACCCCTCCACTTT | CASSGGQTYNSPLHF
TRBJ1-6 | TRBV27 | - | - | TGTGCCAGCAGCCGGGCCCCAGGATTTTCGGGGACCTATAATTCACCCCTCCACTTT | CASSRAPGFSGTYNSPLHF
TRBJ1-6 | TRBV13 | - | TRBD1 | TGTGCCAGCAGCGTCGCCCGGGACAGGGTAAATTCACCCCTCCACTTT | CASSVARDRVNSPLHF
TRBJ1-1 | TRBV4-3 | - | - | TGCGCCAGCAGCCAAGGTCCGCGGAAACCTGAAAACACTGAAGCTTTCTTT | CASSQGPRKPENTEAFF
TRBJ2-1 | TRBV5-1 | - | TRBD2 | TGCGCCAGCAGTAATAGCGGGGGAGGTTACAATGAGCAGTTCTTC | CASSNSGGGYNEQFF
TRBJ1-5 | TRBV2 | - | - | TGTGCCAGCAGTTTTTCGGGGAATAGCAATCAGCCCCAGCATTTT | CASSFSGNSNQPQHF
TRBJ2-5 | TRBV7-9 | - | - | TGTGCCAGCAGCTCATTTAGGGGTCCCAGCCAAGAGACCCAGTACTTC | CASSSFRGPSQETQYF
TRBJ1-2 | TRBV29-1 | - | - | TGCAGCGTTACAACACAGAACTATGGCTACACCTTC | CSVTTQNYGYTF
TRBJ1-4 | TRBV19 | - | TRBD1 | TGTGCCAGTAGTATAGTACGGACAGGGGGAAAAGAGGGACTGTTTTTT | CASSIVRTGGKEGLFF
TRBJ2-2 | TRBV6-1 | - | - | TGTGCCAGCAGTGCCCGTGGACAGTTGAACACCGGGGAGCTGTTTTTT | CASSARGQLNTGELFF
TRBJ2-5 | TRBV18 | - | - | TGTGCCAGCTCACCCCAGCGGGACCAAGAGACCCAGTACTTC | CASSPQRDQETQYF
TRBJ1-2 | TRBV5-1 | - | - | TGCGCCAGCAGCTCAGGGGTTGGTGGCTACACCTTC | CASSSGVGGYTF
TRBJ1-5 | TRBV7-3 | - | - | TGTGCCAGCAGCCCAGGGGCTGGTCAGCCCCAGCATTTT | CASSPGAGQPQHF
TRBJ1-4 | TRBV19 | - | - | TGTGCCAGTAGTACCAGTCCGACAGCGCGAGAAAAACTGTTTTTT | CASSTSPTAREKLFF
TRBJ1-1 | TRBV7-8 | - | - | TGTGCCAGCAGCTCCCGACAGTACCGGAACACTGAAGCTTTCTTT | CASSSRQYRNTEAFF
TRBJ2-7 | TRBV7-9 | - | - | TGTGCCAGCAGCTACAGCCAGTCCCTTGGTATACAGTACTTC | CASSYSQSLGIQYF
TRBJ1-2 | TRBV6-5 | - | - | TGTGCCAGCAGACCGACAGGCGCGAAGGATGGCTACACCTTC | CASRPTGAKDGYTF
TRBJ1-5 | TRBV6-5 | - | TRBD1 | TGTGCCAGCAGTACAGGGGGTGGTCAGCCCCAGCATTTT | CASSTGGGQPQHF
TRBJ1-2 | TRBV5-1 | - | - | TGCGCCAGCAGCCGACCGGACAGAGGCTATGGCTACACCTTC | CASSRPDRGYGYTF
TRBJ1-1 | TRBV2 | - | - | TGTGCCAGCGCCTTAATTTTGAGGAACACTGAAGCTTTCTTT | CASALILRNTEAFF